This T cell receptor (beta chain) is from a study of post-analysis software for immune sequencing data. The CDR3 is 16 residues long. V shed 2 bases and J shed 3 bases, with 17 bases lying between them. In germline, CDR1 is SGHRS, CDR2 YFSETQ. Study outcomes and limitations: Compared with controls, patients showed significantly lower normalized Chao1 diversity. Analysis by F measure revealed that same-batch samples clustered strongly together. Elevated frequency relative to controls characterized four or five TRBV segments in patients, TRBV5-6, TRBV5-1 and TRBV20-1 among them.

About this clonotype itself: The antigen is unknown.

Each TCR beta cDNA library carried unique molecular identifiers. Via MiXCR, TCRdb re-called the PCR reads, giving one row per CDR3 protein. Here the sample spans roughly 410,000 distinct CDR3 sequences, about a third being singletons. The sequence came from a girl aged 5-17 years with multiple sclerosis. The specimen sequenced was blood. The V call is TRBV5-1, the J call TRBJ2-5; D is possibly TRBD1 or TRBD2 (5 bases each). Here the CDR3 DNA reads TGCGCCAGCAGCTTCTCGTTCGGGGAAGGGGAAGAGACCCAGTACTTC. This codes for CASSFSFGEGEETQYF.